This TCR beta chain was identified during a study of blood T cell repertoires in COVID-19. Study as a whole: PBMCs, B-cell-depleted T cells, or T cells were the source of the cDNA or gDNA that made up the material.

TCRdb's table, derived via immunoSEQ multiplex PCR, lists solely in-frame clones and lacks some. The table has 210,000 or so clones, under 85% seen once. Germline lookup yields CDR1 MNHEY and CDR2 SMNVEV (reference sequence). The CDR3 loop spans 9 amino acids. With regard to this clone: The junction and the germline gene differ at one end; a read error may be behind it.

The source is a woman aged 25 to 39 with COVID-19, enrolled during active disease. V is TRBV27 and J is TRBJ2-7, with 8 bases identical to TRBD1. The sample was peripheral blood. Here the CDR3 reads CASSPTGVF. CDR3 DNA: TGTGCCAGCAGCCCGACAGGGGTCTTC.